A selection of T cell receptor beta chains follows, all from one sample in a study of OX40 agonist ivuxolimab in advanced cancers. Sequenced by immunoSEQ multiplex PCR; TCRdb stores in-frame clones only, minus some. This table has roughly 100,000 clones, about 90% appearing once. The specimen comprised CD4+ or CD8+ T cells sorted from blood, sampled in a trial of the OX40 agonist ivuxolimab. The receptors stem from an adult with an advanced solid tumor such as melanoma, head and neck, liver or kidney cancer. Each CDR3 is given with its conserved first and last residue. D genes are given only for firm matches. Size is omitted from some rows. Given values are once, few, many or a class for expanded clones.

CDR3nt | CDR3aa | j_gene | abundance | d_gene | v_gene
TGCGCCAGCAGCCCGGGGTACTCCTACAATGAGCAGTTCTTC | CASSPGYSYNEQFF | TRBJ2-1 | - | - | TRBV5-1
TGCGCCAGCAGCCCCTGGACAAGCTCCTACGAGCAGTACTTC | CASSPWTSSYEQYF | TRBJ2-7 | - | - | TRBV5-1
TGTGCCATCAATTGGACAGGGAGGGGCTATGGCTACACCTTC | CAINWTGRGYGYTF | TRBJ1-2 | - | TRBD1 | TRBV10-3
TGTGCCAGCAGTGCCCAGGGGTCACCCCTCCACTTT | CASSAQGSPLHF | TRBJ1-6 | - | - | TRBV6-1
TGTGCCAGCAGTGAATTCAGGCTACCCTACGAGCAGTACTTC | CASSEFRLPYEQYF | TRBJ2-7 | - | - | TRBV6-1
TGTGCCAGCAGCTTCAGGGGCGCGGACTATGGCTACACCTTC | CASSFRGADYGYTF | TRBJ1-2 | - | - | TRBV7-3
TGCAGCGTTGAAGAAGGTGGCTACACCTTC | CSVEEGGYTF | TRBJ1-2 | - | - | TRBV29-1
TGTGCCAGCAGTTACGGGGCAGTAAGTGGCGAGCAGTACTTC | CASSYGAVSGEQYF | TRBJ2-7 | - | - | TRBV6-5
TGTGCCTGGAGTGATATGGCAGGGAATCAGCCCCAGCATTTT | CAWSDMAGNQPQHF | TRBJ1-5 | - | - | TRBV30
TGCGCCAGCAGCCAAGCACAGGAAGCCAACGAGCAGTACTTC | CASSQAQEANEQYF | TRBJ2-7 | - | - | TRBV4-1
TGTGCCAGCAGCGTAAGCCTTTCGAACACCGGGGAGCTGTTTTTT | CASSVSLSNTGELFF | TRBJ2-2 | - | - | TRBV9
TGTGCCAGCAGCGTAGGGGGGGATAATTCACCCCTCCACTTT | CASSVGGDNSPLHF | TRBJ1-6 | - | - | TRBV9
TGTGCCAGCAGCTTTTTAGGCTGGAACAGGGCGTACGAGCAGTACTTC | CASSFLGWNRAYEQYF | TRBJ2-7 | - | - | TRBV11-2
TGTGCCTGGAAAGGACAATTTATGCAGACCCAGTACTTC | CAWKGQFMQTQYF | TRBJ2-5 | - | - | TRBV30
TGTGCCAGCAGCTTGGTTCAGATGGAGACCCAGTACTTC | CASSLVQMETQYF | TRBJ2-5 | - | - | TRBV5-4
TGTGCCACCAGCAGAGGACCGGGCGGGGAGCTGTTTTTT | CATSRGPGGELFF | TRBJ2-2 | - | - | TRBV15
TGTGCCAGCAGGGCCGGGACAGGCGTGGCCTCTGGGGCCAACGTCCTGACTTTC | CASRAGTGVASGANVLTF | TRBJ2-6 | - | TRBD1 | TRBV2
TGTGCCAGCAGCGTAGCGGGGACGGGGGGGCACTACAATGAGCAGTTCTTC | CASSVAGTGGHYNEQFF | TRBJ2-1 | - | TRBD2 | TRBV9
TGTGCCAGCAGTTTGGGCCCGAGGAATGAGCAGTTCTTC | CASSLGPRNEQFF | TRBJ2-1 | - | - | TRBV28
TGTGCCAGCAGCCAACCAGACCTGAAGGAGGGCTACACCTTC | CASSQPDLKEGYTF | TRBJ1-2 | once | - | TRBV7-9
TGCGCCAGCAGCTTCGTGTTGGGCGGGAGTATTCGCGAGCAGTACTTC | CASSFVLGGSIREQYF | TRBJ2-7 | - | TRBD2 | TRBV5-1
TGTGCCAGCAGTGAAGTCGGGGGGCGGTTTTACGAGCAGTACTTC | CASSEVGGRFYEQYF | TRBJ2-7 | - | - | TRBV6-1
TGTGCCAGCAGTACGACAGGGGGGGACTATGGCTACACCTTC | CASSTTGGDYGYTF | TRBJ1-2 | - | TRBD1 | TRBV6-6
TGTGCCAGCAGCTGGGGCTCGGGTGAAAAACTGTTTTTT | CASSWGSGEKLFF | TRBJ1-4 | - | - | TRBV5-4
TGTGCCAGCAGTTTAGGAGGGTCCCTACGCCCTAGCACAGATACGCAGTATTTT | CASSLGGSLRPSTDTQYF | TRBJ2-3 | - | - | TRBV27
TGTGCCAGTAGTTTTGGAGGGTCAGGTTCACCCCTCCACTTT | CASSFGGSGSPLHF | TRBJ1-6 | - | - | TRBV19
TGTGCCAGCAGCTCCGCCCGTAACACTGAAGCTTTCTTT | CASSSARNTEAFF | TRBJ1-1 | few | - | TRBV7-2
TGTGCCAGCAGCTCCCCGGGACAGGGCCTGGCTGAAGCTTTCTTT | CASSSPGQGLAEAFF | TRBJ1-1 | - | TRBD1 | TRBV5-4
TGTGCCATCAGTGAGAGGGGGATAGCGGGTAGCACAGATACGCAGTATTTT | CAISERGIAGSTDTQYF | TRBJ2-3 | - | - | TRBV10-3
TGCGCCAGCAGCCCGTATGGGACGGGGACCTACGAGCAGTACTTC | CASSPYGTGTYEQYF | TRBJ2-7 | - | - | TRBV5-1
TGTGCCAGCAGGACGACCTTACGGGGAAATGAGCAGTTCTTC | CASRTTLRGNEQFF | TRBJ2-1 | - | - | TRBV28
TGCGCCAGCAGCTTGGGACTAGCTGGGAATGAGCAGTTCTTC | CASSLGLAGNEQFF | TRBJ2-1 | - | TRBD2 | TRBV5-1
TGTGCCAGCAGCTTAGGACTATCCGACACCGGGGAGCTGTTTTTT | CASSLGLSDTGELFF | TRBJ2-2 | - | - | TRBV5-4
TGTGCCAGCAGCCAAGTCAATGGCATCGAGCAGTACTTC | CASSQVNGIEQYF | TRBJ2-7 | few | - | TRBV4-2
TGTGCCAGCCTCATAATACCGGACAGGGATAAAAGAGACACTGAAGCTTTCTTT | CASLIIPDRDKRDTEAFF | TRBJ1-1 | - | TRBD1 | TRBV27
TGTGCCAGCAGGGGACAGGGGCTATTGGTCGGGGAGCTGTTTTTT | CASRGQGLLVGELFF | TRBJ2-2 | - | TRBD1 | TRBV6-5
TGTGCCAGCAGCTTGGACAGTAACTATGGCTACACCTTC | CASSLDSNYGYTF | TRBJ1-2 | - | - | TRBV7-2
TGCGCCAGCAGCTTGGATCAGGGGCTGGGCTACACCTTC | CASSLDQGLGYTF | TRBJ1-2 | few | - | TRBV5-1
TGTGCCAGCATCCCGGGACATCAAAAGTCCTATAATTCACCCCTCCACTTT | CASIPGHQKSYNSPLHF | TRBJ1-6 | - | - | TRBV28
TGTGCCAGCAGTGAAGCGCCTGCAATTCCCTACGAGCAGTACTTC | CASSEAPAIPYEQYF | TRBJ2-7 | - | - | TRBV6-1
TGTGCCAGCAGGGACACCCTGGGTCAGCCCCAGCATTTT | CASRDTLGQPQHF | TRBJ1-5 | - | - | TRBV6-1
TGTGCCAGCAGCTCCCAGGGAAATACGCAGTATTTT | CASSSQGNTQYF | TRBJ2-3 | - | - | TRBV5-6
TGTGCCAGTACCAAGACTAGCGGGGGTGTTACAGATACGCAGTATTTT | CASTKTSGGVTDTQYF | TRBJ2-3 | - | TRBD2 | TRBV19
TGCGCCAGCAGCCAGTTACGGCGGGAGGGCCGAAGAGATACGCAGTATTTT | CASSQLRREGRRDTQYF | TRBJ2-3 | - | TRBD2 | TRBV4-1
TGTGCCAGCAGTCAAAATGCGGCCTACAATGAGCAGTTCTTC | CASSQNAAYNEQFF | TRBJ2-1 | - | - | TRBV14
TGTGCCAGCAGCTCGCCGGGACAGCGACTGTACTTC | CASSSPGQRLYF | TRBJ2-7 | - | TRBD1 | TRBV13
TGTGCCAGCAGCGGATCAGGGTTAGAGACCCAGTACTTC | CASSGSGLETQYF | TRBJ2-5 | - | - | TRBV9
TGCGCCAGCAGTTCTGAGCTTTTCGGGCAAGAGACCCAGTACTTC | CASSSELFGQETQYF | TRBJ2-5 | - | - | TRBV5-1
TGTGCCAGCAGGCTAACAACGGGCGGGACCCAGTACTTC | CASRLTTGGTQYF | TRBJ2-5 | - | - | TRBV2
TGTGCCACCGGACAGTCTCGCTCTGGAAACACCATATATTTT | CATGQSRSGNTIYF | TRBJ1-3 | - | - | TRBV19
TGCGCCAGCAGCTTGGGACAGGGATCGGATGAAAAACTGTTTTTT | CASSLGQGSDEKLFF | TRBJ1-4 | - | TRBD1 | TRBV5-1
TGTGCCAGCAGTGAAGCCCCTCCCGATGGTTATAGCAATCAGCCCCAGCATTTT | CASSEAPPDGYSNQPQHF | TRBJ1-5 | - | - | TRBV2
TGCGCCAGCAGCTTGGGAGGTAGCGACACCTACGAGCAGTACTTC | CASSLGGSDTYEQYF | TRBJ2-7 | - | - | TRBV5-1
TGCGCCAGCAGCCCCGGACTCCGGGAGTCTTATAATTCACCCCTCCACTTT | CASSPGLRESYNSPLHF | TRBJ1-6 | once | - | TRBV5-1